This TCR beta chain comes out of a study of shared clonotypes between healthy human individuals. Study-level information: Researchers assigned three CD4 naive, three CD4 memory, two CD8 naive and one CD8 memory plate to each donor. Regarding the study as a whole: Compared with clonotypes that all four donors shared, non-shared clonotypes had lower generation probabilities.

Genomic DNA (from each subset) was split evenly across several immunoSEQ plates. TCRdb's table, derived via immunoSEQ multiplex PCR, lists solely in-frame clones and lacks some. The data hold approximately 2.1 million clones, with approximately 93% observed a single time. The CDR3 contains 15 residues. The germline V gene encodes CDR1 SGHRS and CDR2 YFSETQ. Between the trimmed V and J ends, which lost 1 base and 0 bases, there was a span of 7 bases. Subsets obtained from CD4+ cells comprised CD45RA+ naive and CD45RA-negative memory cells. This clone was found a few times. The target antigen is unknown. The same CDR3 arises from other DNA sequences in this sample as well.

The chain couples TRBV5-1 to TRBJ1-4; no reliable D call. The receptor was derived from a man younger than 35 in good health. Some clones in this sample may be carry-over from other donors' samples. The sequenced sample was naive CD4+ T cells from PBMCs. Noted subset: CD45RA+ positively selected. The CDR3 sequence: CASSLSGATNEKLFF. The CDR3 DNA reads as TGCGCCAGCAGCTTGTCGGGAGCAACTAATGAAAAACTGTTTTTT.